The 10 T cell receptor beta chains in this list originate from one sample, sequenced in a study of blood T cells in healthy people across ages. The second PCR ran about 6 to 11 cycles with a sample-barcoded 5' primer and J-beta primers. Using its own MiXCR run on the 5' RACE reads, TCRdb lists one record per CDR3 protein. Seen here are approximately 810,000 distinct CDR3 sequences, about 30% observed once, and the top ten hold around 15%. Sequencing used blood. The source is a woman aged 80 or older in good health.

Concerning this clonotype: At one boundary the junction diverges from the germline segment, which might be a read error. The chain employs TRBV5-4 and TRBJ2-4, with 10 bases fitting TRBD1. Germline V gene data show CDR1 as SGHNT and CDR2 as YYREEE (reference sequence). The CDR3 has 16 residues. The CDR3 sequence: CASSHGTGVAKNIRYF. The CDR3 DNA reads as TGTGCCAGCAGCCATGGGACAGGGGTAGCCAAAAACATTCGGTACTTC.

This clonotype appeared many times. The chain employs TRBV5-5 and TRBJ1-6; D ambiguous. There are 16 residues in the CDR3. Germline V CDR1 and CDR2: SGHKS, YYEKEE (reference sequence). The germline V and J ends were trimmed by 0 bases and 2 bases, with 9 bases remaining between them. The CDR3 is CASSLDLLTYNSPLHF. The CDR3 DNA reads TGTGCCAGCAGCTTGGATTTGCTTACCTATAATTCACCCCTCCACTTT.

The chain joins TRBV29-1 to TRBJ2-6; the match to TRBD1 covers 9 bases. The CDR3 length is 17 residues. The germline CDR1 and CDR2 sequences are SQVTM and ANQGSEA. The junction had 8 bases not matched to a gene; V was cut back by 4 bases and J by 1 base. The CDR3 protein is CSVVAGTGNSGANVLTF. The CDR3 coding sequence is TGCAGCGTTGTAGCCGGGACAGGGAATTCTGGGGCCAACGTCCTGACTTTC.

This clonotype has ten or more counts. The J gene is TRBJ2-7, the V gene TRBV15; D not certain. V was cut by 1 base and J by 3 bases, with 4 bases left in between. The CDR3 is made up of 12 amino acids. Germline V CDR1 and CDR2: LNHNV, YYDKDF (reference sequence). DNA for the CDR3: TGTGCCACCAGCAGAGGCGACTACGAGCAGTACTTC. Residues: CATSRGDYEQYF.

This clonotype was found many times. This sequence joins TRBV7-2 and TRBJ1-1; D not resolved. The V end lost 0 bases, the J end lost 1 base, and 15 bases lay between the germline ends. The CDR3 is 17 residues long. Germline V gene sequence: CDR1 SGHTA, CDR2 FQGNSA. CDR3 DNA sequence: TGTGCCAGCAGCTTAGCCAGCCCGGGCCCTCAGAACACTGAAGCTTTCTTT. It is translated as CASSLASPGPQNTEAFF.

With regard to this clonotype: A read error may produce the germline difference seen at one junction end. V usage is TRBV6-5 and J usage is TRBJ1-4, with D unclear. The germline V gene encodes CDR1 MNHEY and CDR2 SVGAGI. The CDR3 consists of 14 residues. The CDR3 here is CAGSYSGVGEKLFF. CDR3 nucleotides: TGTGCCGGCAGTTACTCTGGCGTGGGTGAAAAACTGTTTTTT.

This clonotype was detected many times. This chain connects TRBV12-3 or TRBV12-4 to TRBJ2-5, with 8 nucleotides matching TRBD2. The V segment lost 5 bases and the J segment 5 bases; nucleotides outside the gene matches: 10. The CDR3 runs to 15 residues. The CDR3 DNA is TGTGCCAGCAGTCAGTCCGGGACTAGAAGTGAGACCCAGTACTTC. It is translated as CASSQSGTRSETQYF.

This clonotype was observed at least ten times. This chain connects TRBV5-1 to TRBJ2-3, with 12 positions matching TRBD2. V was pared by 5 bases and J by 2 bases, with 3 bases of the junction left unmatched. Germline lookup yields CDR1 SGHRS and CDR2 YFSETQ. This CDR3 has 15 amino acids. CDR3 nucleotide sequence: TGCGCCAGCAGACGACTAGCGGGGGACACAGATACGCAGTATTTT. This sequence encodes CASRRLAGDTDTQYF.

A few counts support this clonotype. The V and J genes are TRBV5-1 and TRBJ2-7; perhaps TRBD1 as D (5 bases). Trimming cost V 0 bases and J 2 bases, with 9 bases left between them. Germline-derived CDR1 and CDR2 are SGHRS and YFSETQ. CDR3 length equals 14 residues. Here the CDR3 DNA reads TGCGCCAGCAGCTTGGAACAGGCCACCTACGAGCAGTACTTC. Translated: CASSLEQATYEQYF.

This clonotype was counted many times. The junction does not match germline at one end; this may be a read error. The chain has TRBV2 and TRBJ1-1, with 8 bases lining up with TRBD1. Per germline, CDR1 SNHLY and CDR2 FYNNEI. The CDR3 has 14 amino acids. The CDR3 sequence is CASSSQGASTEAFF. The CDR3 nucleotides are TGCGCCAGCAGCTCCCAGGGGGCGTCTACTGAAGCTTTCTTT.